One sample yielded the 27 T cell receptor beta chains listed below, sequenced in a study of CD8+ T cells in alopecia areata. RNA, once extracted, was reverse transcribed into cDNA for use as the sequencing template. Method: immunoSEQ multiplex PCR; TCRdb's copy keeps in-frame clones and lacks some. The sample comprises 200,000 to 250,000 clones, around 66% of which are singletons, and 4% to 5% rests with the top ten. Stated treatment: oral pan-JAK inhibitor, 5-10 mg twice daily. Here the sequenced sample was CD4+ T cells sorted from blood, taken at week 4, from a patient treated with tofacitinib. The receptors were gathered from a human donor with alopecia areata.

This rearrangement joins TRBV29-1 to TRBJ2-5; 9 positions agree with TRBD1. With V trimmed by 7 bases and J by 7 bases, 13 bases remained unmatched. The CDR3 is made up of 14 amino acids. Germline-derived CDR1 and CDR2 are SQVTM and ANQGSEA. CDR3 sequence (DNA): TGCAGCGCCCGGGGAACAGGGGGCGCAGGGACCCAGTACTTC. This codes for CSARGTGGAGTQYF.

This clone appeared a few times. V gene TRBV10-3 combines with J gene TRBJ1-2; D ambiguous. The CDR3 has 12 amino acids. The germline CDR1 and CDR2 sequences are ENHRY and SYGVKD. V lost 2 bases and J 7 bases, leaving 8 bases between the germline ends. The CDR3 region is CAISEPSSGYTF. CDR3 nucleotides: TGTGCCATCAGTGAGCCAAGTTCTGGCTACACCTTC.

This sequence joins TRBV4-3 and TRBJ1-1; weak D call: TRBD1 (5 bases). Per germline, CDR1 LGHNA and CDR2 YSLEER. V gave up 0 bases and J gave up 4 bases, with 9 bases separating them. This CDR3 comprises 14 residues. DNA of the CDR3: TGCGCCAGCAGCCAAGAAGGGGCCTTCACTGAAGCTTTCTTT. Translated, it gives CASSQEGAFTEAFF.

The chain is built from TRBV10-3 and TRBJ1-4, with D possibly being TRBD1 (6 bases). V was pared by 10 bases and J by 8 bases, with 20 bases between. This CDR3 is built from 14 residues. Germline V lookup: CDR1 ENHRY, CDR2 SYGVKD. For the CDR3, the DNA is TGTGCCACAGGATTCGCAGGGGAGGAAGAAAAACTGTTTTTT. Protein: CATGFAGEEEKLFF.

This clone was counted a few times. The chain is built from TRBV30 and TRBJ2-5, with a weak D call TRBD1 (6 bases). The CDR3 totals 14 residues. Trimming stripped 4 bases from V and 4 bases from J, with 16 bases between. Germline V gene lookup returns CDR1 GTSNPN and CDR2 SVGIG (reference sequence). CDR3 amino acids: CAWIPTGNGETQYF. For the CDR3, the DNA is TGTGCCTGGATTCCCACAGGGAATGGAGAGACCCAGTACTTC.

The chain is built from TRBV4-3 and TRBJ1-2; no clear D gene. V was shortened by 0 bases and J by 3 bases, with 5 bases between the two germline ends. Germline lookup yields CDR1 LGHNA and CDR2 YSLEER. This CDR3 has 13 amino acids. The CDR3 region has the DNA TGCGCCAGCAGCCAAGACAGTTACTATGGCTACACCTTC. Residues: CASSQDSYYGYTF.

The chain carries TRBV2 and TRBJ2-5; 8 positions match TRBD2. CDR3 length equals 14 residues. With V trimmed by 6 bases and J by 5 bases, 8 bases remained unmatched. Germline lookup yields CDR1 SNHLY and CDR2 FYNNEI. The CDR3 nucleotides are TGTGCCAGCAGGACGGGGGGGCCGGGGGAGACCCAGTACTTC. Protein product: CASRTGGPGETQYF.

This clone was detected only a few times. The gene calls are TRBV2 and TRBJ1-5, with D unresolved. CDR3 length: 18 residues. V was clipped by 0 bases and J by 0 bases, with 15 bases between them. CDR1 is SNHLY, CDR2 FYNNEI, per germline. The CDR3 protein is CASSEAHFRGLSNQPQHF. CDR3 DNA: TGTGCCAGCAGTGAAGCCCATTTTCGGGGTCTTAGCAATCAGCCCCAGCATTTT.

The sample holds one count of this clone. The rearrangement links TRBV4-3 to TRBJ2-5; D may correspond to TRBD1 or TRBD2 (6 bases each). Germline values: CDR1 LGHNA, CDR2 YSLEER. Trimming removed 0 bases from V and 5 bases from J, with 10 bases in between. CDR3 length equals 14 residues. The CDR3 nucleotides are TGCGCCAGCAGCCAAGATCGGAGGGGGGAGACCCAGTACTTC. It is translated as CASSQDRRGETQYF.

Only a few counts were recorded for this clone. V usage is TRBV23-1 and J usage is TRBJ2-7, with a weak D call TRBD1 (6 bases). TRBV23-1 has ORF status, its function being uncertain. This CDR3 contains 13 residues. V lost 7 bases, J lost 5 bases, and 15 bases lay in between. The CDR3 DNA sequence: TGCGCCAGCACTCCTCCAGGGGCCCACGAGCAGTACTTC. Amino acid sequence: CASTPPGAHEQYF.

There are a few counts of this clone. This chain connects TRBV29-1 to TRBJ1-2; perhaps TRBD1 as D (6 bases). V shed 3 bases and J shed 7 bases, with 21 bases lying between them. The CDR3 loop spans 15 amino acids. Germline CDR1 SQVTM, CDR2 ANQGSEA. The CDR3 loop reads CSVDCTPRGACGYTF. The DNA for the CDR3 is TGCAGCGTTGATTGTACCCCCAGGGGCGCCTGTGGCTACACCTTC.

The CDR3 is CASSQGRGPGELFF. The CDR3 DNA is TGCGCCAGCAGCCAGGGGAGGGGGCCCGGGGAGCTGTTTTTT. This chain links TRBV4-3 with TRBJ2-2, with D possibly called TRBD1 or TRBD2 (7 bases each). CDR3 size: 14 residues. The V end was cut by 3 bases, the J end by 6 bases, with 11 bases between. Germline-derived CDR1 and CDR2 are LGHNA and YSLEER.

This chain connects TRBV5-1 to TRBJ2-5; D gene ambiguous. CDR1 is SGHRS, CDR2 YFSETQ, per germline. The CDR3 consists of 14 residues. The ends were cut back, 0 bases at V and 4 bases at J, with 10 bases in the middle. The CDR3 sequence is CASSLVAGLETQYF. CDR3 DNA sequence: TGCGCCAGCAGCTTGGTGGCAGGCCTAGAGACCCAGTACTTC. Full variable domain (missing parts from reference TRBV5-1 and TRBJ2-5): KAGVTQTPRYLIKTRGQQVTLSCSPISGHRSVSWYQQTPGQGLQFLFEYFSETQRNKGNFPGRFSGRQFSNSRSEMNVSTLELGDSALYLCASSLVAGLETQYFGPGTRLLVL.

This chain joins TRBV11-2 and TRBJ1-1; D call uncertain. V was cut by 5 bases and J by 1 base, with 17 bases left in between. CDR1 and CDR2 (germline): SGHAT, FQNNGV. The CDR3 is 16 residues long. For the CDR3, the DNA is TGTGCCAGCAGCCCTGGCCCAAGCAAAGGGAACACTGAAGCTTTCTTT. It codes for CASSPGPSKGNTEAFF.

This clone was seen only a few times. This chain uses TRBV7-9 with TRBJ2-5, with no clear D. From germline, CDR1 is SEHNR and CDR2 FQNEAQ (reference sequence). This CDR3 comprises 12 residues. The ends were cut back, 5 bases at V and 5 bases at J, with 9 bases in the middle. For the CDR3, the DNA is TGTGCCAGCAGCCGTAAGCAGGAGACCCAGTACTTC. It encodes CASSRKQETQYF.

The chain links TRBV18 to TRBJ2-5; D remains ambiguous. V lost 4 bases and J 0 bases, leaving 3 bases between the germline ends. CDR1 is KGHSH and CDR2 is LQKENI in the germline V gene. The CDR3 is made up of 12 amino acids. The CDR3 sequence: CASSRYQETQYF. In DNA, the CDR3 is TGTGCCAGCTCACGCTACCAAGAGACCCAGTACTTC.

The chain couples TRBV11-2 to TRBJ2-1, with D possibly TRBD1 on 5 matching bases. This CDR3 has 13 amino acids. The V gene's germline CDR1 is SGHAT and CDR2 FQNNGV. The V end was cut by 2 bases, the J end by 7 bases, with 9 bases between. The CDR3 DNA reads TGTGCCAGCAGCTTAACAGGTGGGAATGAGCAGTTCTTC. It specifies CASSLTGGNEQFF.

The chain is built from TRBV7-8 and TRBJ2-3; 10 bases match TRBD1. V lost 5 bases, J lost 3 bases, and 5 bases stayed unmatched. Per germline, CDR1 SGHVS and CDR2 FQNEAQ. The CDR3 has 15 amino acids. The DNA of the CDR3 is TGTGCCAGCAGCAGCGACAGGGGGCGGACAGATACGCAGTATTTT. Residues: CASSSDRGRTDTQYF.

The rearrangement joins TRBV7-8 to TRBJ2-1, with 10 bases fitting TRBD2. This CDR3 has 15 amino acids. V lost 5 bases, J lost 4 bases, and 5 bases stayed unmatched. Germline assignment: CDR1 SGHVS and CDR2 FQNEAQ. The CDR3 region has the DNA TGTGCCAGCAGCCTTAGCGGGGGGACATACAATGAGCAGTTCTTC. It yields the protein CASSLSGGTYNEQFF.

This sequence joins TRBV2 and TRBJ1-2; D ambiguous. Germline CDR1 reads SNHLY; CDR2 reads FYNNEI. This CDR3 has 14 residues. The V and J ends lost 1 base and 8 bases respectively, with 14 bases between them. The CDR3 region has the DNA TGTGCCAGCAGTGAAGAACAGACGGTGGGCGGCTACACCTTC. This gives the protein CASSEEQTVGGYTF.

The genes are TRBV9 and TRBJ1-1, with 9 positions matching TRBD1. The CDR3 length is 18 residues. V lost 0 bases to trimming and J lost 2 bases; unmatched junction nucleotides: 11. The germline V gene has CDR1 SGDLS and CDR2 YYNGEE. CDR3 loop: CASSVAPRTGAGNTEAFF. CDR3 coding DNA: TGTGCCAGCAGCGTAGCCCCGAGGACAGGGGCCGGCAACACTGAAGCTTTCTTT. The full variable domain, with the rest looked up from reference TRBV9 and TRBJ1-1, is DSGVTQTPKHLITATGQRVTLRCSPRSGDLSVYWYQQSLDQGLQFLIQYYNGEERAKGNILERFSAQQFPDLHSELNLSSLELGDSALYFCASSVAPRTGAGNTEAFFGQGTRLTVV.

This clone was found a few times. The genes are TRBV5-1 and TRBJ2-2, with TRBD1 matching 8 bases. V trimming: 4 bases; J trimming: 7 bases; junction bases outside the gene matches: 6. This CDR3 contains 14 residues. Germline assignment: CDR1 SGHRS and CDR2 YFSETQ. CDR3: CASSSQGAIGELFF. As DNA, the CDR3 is TGCGCCAGCAGCAGTCAGGGGGCTATCGGGGAGCTGTTTTTT.

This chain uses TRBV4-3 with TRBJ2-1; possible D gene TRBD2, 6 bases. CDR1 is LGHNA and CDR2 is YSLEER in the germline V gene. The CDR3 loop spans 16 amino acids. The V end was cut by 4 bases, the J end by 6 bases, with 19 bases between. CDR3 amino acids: CASSPLGDVGGNEQFF. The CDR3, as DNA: TGCGCCAGCAGCCCCCTCGGGGACGTGGGGGGCAATGAGCAGTTCTTC.

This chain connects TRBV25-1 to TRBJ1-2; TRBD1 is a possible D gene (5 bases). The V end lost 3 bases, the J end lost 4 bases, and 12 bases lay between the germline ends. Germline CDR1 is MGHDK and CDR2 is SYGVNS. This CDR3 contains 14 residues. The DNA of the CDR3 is TGTGCCAGCAGTGAGATGACGGACATCTATGGCTACACCTTC. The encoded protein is CASSEMTDIYGYTF.

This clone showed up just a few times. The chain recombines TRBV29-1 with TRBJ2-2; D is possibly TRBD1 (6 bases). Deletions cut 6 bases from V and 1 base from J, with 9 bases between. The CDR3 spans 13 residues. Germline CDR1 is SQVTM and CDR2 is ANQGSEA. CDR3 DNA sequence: TGCAGCGTCCCGGGACAGAACACCGGGGAGCTGTTTTTT. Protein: CSVPGQNTGELFF.

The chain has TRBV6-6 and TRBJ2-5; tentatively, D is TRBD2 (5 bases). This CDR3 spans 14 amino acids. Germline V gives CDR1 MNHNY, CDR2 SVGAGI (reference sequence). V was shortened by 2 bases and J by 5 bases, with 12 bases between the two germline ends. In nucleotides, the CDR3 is TGTGCCAGCAGTTACGGGCCGACGGGGGAGACCCAGTACTTC. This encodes CASSYGPTGETQYF.

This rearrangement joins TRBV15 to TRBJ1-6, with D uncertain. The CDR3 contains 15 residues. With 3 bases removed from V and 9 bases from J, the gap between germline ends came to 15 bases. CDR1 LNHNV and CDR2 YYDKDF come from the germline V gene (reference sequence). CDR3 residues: CATSSDPGASSPLHF. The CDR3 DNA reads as TGTGCCACCAGCAGCGACCCCGGAGCGAGTTCACCCCTCCACTTT.